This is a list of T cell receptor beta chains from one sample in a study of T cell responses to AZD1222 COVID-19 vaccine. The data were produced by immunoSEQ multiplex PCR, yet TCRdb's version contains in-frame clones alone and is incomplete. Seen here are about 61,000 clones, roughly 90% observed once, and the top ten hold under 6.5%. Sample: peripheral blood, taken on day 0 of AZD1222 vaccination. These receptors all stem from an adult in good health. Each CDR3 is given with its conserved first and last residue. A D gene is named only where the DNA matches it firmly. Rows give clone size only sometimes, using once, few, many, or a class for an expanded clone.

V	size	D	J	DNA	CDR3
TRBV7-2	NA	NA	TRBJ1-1	TGTGCCAGCAGCTTAACCCCGCGGGCGGCTGCGCCTTTCTTT	CASSLTPRAAAPFF
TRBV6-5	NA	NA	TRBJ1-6	TGTGCCAGCAGTTACACGGAGGAGGTGCGGAATTCACCCCTCCACTTT	CASSYTEEVRNSPLHF
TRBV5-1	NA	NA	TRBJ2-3	TGCGCCAGCAGCTTGGCCCAGGGGAATACGCAGTATTTT	CASSLAQGNTQYF
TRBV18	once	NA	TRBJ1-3	TGTGCCAGCTCATCAGACCAGGTTCCCTCTGGAAACACCATATATTTT	CASSSDQVPSGNTIYF
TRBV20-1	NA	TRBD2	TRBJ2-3	TGCAGTGCTAGTGAGCGGGGGGGCCGGGATACGCAGTATTTT	CSASERGGRDTQYF
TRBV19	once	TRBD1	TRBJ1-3	TGTGCCAGTAAGGGACAGGGCGTCGGAAACACCATATATTTT	CASKGQGVGNTIYF
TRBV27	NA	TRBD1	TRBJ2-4	TGTGCCAGCAGTTCCGGAGACAGGGTCGGCATTCAGTACTTC	CASSSGDRVGIQYF
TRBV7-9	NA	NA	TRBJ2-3	TGTGCCAGTAGTGCCCTCGGTAGGGGAAACACAGATACGCAGTATTTT	CASSALGRGNTDTQYF
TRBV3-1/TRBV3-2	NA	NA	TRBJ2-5	TGTGCCAGCAGTCGTAGAGACATAGAGACCCAGTACTTC	CASSRRDIETQYF
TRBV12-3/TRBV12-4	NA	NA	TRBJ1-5	TGTGCCAGCAGTCTAGGGGAGGCCCAGCATTTT	CASSLGEAQHF
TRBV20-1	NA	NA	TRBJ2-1	TGCAGTGCATATAACAATGAGCAGTTCTTC	CSAYNNEQFF
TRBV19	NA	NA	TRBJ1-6	TGTGCCAGTAGTTTTCACAGCAAAAATTCACCCCTCCACTTT	CASSFHSKNSPLHF
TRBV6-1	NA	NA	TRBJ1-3	TGTGCCAGCAGTGACCACAGGACCTCTGGAAACACCATATATTTT	CASSDHRTSGNTIYF
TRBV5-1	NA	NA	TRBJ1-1	TGCGCCAGCAGCTCAAGGACCCAGAACACTGAAGCTTTCTTT	CASSSRTQNTEAFF
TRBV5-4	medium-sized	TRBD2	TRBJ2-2	TGTGCCAGCAGCTTATACCCGGGACTAGCGGGGCCCCGAGACACCGGGGAGCTGTTTTTT	CASSLYPGLAGPRDTGELFF
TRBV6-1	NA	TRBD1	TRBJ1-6	TGTGCCAGCAGTGAACTTGGAGGGGGCTTGGGGAATTCACCCCTCCACTTT	CASSELGGGLGNSPLHF
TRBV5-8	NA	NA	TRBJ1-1	TGTGCCAGCAGCTTGGGCGGGAGGTGGGGAGCTTTCTTT	CASSLGGRWGAFF
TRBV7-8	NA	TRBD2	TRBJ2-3	TGTGCCAGCAGCTTAGAGCGGGGGCGGACAGATACGCAGTATTTT	CASSLERGRTDTQYF
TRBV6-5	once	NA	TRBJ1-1	TGTGCCAGCAGTTACGGGAACCAGAACACTGAAGCTTTCTTT	CASSYGNQNTEAFF
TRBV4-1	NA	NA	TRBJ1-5	TGCGCCAGCAGCCAAGTTCTGGGGGCTGGACAGCCCCAGCATTTT	CASSQVLGAGQPQHF
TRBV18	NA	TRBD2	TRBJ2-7	TGTGCCAGCTCACCAAATGGCGGGGGGGCTTTTGGCGAGCAGTACTTC	CASSPNGGGAFGEQYF
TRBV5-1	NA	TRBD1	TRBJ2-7	TGCGCCAGCAGCGGAACAGGGGGCCAGGCGTACGAGCAGTACTTC	CASSGTGGQAYEQYF